This TCR beta chain appears in the sequencing data of a study of blood T cell repertoires in COVID-19. CDR3 length: 12 amino acids. Germline V CDR1 and CDR2: MDHEN, SYDVKM. The V and J ends lost 6 bases and 5 bases respectively, with 10 bases between them. Profiling relied on immunoSEQ multiplex PCR, and the TCRdb table lists in-frame clones only, not all of them. The sample includes 200,000 to 300,000 clones, 86% seen only once; the top ten take 12%. The sample comprised peripheral blood. The receptor was isolated from an elderly man with acute or convalescent COVID-19. The V gene is TRBV28, the J gene TRBJ1-2; possibly TRBD1 for D (6 bases). Here the CDR3 DNA reads TGTGCCAGCAGATTACAGGGTTATGGCTACACCTTC. Protein sequence: CASRLQGYGYTF.